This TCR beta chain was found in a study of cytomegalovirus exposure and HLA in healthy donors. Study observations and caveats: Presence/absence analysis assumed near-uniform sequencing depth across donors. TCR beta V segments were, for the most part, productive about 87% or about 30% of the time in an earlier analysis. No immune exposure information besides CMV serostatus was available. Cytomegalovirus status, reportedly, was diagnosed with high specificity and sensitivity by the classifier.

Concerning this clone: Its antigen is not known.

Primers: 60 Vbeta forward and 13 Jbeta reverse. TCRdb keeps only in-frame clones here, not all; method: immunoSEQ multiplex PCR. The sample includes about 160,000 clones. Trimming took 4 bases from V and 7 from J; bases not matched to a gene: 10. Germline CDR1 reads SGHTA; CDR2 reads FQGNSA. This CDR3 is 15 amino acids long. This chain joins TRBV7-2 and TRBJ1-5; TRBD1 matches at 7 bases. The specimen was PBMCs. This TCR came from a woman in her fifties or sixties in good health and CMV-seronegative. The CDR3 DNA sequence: TGTGCCAGCAGCTCAACAGGGGTACTAGAACAGCCCCAGCATTTT. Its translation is CASSSTGVLEQPQHF.